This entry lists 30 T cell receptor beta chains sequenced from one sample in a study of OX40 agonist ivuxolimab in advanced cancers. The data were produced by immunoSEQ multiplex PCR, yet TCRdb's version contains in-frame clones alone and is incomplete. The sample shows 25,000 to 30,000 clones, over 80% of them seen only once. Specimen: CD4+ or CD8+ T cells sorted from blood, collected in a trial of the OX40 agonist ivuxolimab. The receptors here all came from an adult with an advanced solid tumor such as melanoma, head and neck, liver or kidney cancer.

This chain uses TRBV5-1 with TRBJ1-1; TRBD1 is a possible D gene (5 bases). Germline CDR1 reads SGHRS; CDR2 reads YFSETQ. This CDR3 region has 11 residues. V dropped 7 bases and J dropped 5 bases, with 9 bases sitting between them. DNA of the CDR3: TGCGCCAGCGGGTCAGGGACTGAAGCTTTCTTT. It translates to CASGSGTEAFF.

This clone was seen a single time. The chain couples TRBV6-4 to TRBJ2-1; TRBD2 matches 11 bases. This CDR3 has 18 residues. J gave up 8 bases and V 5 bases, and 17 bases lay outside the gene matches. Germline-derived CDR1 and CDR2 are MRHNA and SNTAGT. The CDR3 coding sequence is TGTGCCAGCAGTAAAAGCCACGGACTAGCGGGTTTGGTGGATGAGCAGTTCTTC. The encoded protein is CASSKSHGLAGLVDEQFF.

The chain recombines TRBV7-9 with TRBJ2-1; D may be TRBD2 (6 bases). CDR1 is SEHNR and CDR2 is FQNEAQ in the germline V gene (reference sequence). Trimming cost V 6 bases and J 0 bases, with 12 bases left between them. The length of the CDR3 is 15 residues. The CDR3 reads CASRSGAGSYNEQFF. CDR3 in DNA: TGTGCCAGCAGGTCCGGAGCGGGCTCCTACAATGAGCAGTTCTTC. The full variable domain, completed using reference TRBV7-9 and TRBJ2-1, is DTGVSQNPRHKITKRGQNVTFRCDPISEHNRLYWYRQTLGQGPEFLTYFQNEAQLEKSRLLSDRFSAERPKGSFSTLEIQRTEQGDSAMYLCASRSGAGSYNEQFFGPGTRLTVL.

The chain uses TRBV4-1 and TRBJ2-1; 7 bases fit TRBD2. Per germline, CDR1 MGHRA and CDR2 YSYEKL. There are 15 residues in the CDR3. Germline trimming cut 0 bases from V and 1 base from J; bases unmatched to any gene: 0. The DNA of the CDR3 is TGCGCCAGCAGCCAAGACGGGGGGTCCTACAATGAGCAGTTCTTC. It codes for CASSQDGGSYNEQFF.

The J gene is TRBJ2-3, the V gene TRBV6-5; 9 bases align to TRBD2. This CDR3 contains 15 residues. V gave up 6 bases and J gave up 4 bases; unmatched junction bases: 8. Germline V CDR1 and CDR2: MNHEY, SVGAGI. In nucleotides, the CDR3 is TGTGCCAGCAGCCTGCGGGAGGGCAGGGCAGATACGCAGTATTTT. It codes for CASSLREGRADTQYF.

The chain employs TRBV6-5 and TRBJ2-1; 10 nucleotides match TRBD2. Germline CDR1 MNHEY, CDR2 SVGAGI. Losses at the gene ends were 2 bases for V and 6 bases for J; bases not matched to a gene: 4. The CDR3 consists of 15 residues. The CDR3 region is CASSYGSSGSNEQFF. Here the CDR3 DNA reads TGTGCCAGCAGTTACGGGTCTAGCGGGAGCAATGAGCAGTTCTTC.

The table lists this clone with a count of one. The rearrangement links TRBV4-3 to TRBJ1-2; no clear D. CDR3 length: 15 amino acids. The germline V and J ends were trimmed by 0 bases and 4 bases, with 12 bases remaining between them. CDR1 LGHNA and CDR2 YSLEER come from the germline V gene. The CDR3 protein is CASSQDNAPIYGYTF. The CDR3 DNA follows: TGCGCCAGCAGCCAAGATAATGCTCCGATCTATGGCTACACCTTC.

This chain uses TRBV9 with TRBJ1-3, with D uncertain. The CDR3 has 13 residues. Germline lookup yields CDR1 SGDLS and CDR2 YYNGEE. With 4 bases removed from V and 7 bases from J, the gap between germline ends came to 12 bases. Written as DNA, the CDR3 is TGTGCCAGCAGCCATGCAGTCGGGAACACCATATATTTT. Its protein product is CASSHAVGNTIYF.

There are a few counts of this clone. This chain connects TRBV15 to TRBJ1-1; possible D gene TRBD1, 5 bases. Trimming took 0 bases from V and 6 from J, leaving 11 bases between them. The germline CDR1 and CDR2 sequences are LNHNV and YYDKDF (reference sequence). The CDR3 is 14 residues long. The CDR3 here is CATSRDRGDPEAFF. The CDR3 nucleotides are TGTGCCACCAGCAGAGATCGAGGGGACCCTGAAGCTTTCTTT.

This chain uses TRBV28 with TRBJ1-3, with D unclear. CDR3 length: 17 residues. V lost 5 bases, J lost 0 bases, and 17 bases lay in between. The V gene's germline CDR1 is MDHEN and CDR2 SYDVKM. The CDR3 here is CASSPLSEPRSGNTIYF. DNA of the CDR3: TGTGCCAGCAGTCCTCTATCGGAGCCACGCTCTGGAAACACCATATATTTT.

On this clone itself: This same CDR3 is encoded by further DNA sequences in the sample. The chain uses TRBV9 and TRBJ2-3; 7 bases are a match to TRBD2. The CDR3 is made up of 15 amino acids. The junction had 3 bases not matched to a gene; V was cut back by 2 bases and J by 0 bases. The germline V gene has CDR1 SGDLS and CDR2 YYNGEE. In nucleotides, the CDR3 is TGTGCCAGCAGCGTGGGAGGGGCTAGCACAGATACGCAGTATTTT. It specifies CASSVGGASTDTQYF.

DNA of the CDR3: TGTGCCAGCAGTTCTAGCTCCTACAATGAGCAGTTCTTC. Translated: CASSSSSYNEQFF. The chain couples TRBV6-6 to TRBJ2-1; D gene unclear. The V gene's germline CDR1 is MNHNY and CDR2 SVGAGI (reference sequence). This CDR3 is built from 13 residues. The germline V and J ends were trimmed by 4 bases and 0 bases, with 4 bases remaining between them.

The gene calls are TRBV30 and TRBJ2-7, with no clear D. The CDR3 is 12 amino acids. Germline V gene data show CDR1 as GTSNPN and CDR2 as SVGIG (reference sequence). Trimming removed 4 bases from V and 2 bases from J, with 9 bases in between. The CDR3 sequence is CAWNPDTYEQYF. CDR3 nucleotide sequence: TGTGCCTGGAATCCGGATACCTACGAGCAGTACTTC.

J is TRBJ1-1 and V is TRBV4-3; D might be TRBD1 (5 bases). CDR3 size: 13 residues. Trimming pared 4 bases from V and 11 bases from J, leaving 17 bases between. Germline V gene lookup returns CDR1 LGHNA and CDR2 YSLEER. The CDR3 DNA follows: TGCGCCAGCAGCCCCGATAGGGTGGCAGGGGCTTTCTTT. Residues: CASSPDRVAGAFF.

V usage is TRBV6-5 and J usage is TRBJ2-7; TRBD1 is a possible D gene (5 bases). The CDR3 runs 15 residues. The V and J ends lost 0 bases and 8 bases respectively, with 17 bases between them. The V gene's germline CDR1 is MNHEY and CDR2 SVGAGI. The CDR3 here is CASSYSNRPGTQQYF. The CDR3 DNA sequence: TGTGCCAGCAGTTACTCTAACAGGCCCGGTACACAGCAGTACTTC.

CDR3 protein: CASSLTGGDEQFF. The CDR3 DNA follows: TGTGCCAGCAGCTTGACAGGGGGAGACGAGCAGTTCTTC. This chain joins TRBV5-4 and TRBJ2-1; 8 bases agree with TRBD1. This CDR3 spans 13 amino acids. Germline-derived CDR1 and CDR2 are SGHNT and YYREEE (reference sequence). Trimming removed 1 base from V and 10 bases from J; junction bases left unmatched: 4.

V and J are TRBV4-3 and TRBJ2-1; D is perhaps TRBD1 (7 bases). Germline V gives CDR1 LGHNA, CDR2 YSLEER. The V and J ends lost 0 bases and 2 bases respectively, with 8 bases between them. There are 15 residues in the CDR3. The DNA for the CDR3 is TGCGCCAGCAGCCAAGACAGGGGGGCCTACAATGAGCAGTTCTTC. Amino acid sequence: CASSQDRGAYNEQFF.

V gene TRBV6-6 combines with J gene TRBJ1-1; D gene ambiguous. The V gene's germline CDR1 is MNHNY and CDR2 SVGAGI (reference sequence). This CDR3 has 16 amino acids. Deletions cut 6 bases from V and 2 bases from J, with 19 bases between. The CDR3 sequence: CASSYPREEFNTEAFF. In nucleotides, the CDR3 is TGTGCCAGCAGCTACCCTCGGGAAGAGTTTAACACTGAAGCTTTCTTT.

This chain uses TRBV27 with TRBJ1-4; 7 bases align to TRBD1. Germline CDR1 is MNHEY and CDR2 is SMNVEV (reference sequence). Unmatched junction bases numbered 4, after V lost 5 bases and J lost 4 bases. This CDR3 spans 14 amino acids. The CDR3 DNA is TGTGCCAGCAGTCCGGGACAGTATAATGAAAAACTGTTTTTT. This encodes CASSPGQYNEKLFF.

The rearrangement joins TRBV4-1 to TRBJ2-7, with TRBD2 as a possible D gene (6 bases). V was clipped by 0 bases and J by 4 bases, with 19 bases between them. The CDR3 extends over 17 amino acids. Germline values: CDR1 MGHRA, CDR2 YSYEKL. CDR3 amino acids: CASSQDRGQEGRYEQYF. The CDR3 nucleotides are TGCGCCAGCAGCCAAGATAGGGGCCAGGAGGGGCGATACGAGCAGTACTTC.

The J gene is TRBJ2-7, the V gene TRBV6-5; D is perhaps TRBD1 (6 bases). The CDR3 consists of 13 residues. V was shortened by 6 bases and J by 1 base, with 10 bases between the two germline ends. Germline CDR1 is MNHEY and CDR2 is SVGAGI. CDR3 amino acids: CASSRGQSYEQYF. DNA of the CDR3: TGTGCCAGCAGCCGAGGACAGTCCTACGAGCAGTACTTC.

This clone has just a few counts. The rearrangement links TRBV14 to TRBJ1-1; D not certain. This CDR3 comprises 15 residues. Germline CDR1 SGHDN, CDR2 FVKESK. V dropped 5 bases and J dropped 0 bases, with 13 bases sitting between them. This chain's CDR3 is CASSTLMVLNTEAFF. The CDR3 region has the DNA TGTGCCAGCAGCACCCTAATGGTCCTGAACACTGAAGCTTTCTTT.

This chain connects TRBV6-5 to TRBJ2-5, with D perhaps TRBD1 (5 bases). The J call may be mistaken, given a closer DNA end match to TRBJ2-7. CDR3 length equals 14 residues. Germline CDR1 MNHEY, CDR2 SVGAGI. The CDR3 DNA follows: TGTGCCAGCAGTTACGCAGGGCGAGTTTACGAGCAGTACTTC. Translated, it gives CASSYAGRVYEQYF.

The CDR3 loop reads CASSLVGTDSYEQYF. The CDR3, as DNA: TGTGCCAGCAGCCTGGTGGGGACGGACTCCTACGAGCAGTACTTC. This chain joins TRBV27 and TRBJ2-7; D is tentatively TRBD1 or TRBD2 (5 bases each). The CDR3 contains 15 residues. With 6 bases removed from V and 0 bases from J, the gap between germline ends came to 15 bases. CDR1 is MNHEY and CDR2 is SMNVEV in the germline V gene (reference sequence).

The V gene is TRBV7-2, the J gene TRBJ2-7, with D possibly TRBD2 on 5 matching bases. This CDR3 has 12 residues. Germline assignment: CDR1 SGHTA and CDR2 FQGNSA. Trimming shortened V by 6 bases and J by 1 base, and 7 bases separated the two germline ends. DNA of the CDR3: TGTGCCAGCAGAGGACTTTCCTACGAGCAGTACTTC. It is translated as CASRGLSYEQYF.

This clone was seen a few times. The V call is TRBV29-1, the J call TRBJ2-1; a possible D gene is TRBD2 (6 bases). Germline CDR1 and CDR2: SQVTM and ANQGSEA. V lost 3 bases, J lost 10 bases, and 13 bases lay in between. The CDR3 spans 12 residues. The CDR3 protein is CSVDGTPPEQFF. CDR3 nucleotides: TGCAGCGTTGACGGGACTCCACCCGAGCAGTTCTTC.

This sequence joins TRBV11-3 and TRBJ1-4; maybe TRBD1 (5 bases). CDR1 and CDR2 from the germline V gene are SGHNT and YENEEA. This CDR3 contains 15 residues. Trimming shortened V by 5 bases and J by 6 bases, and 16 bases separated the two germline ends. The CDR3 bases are TGTGCCAGCAGCCGCGGGACCGCTCGAGATGAAAAACTGTTTTTT. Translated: CASSRGTARDEKLFF.

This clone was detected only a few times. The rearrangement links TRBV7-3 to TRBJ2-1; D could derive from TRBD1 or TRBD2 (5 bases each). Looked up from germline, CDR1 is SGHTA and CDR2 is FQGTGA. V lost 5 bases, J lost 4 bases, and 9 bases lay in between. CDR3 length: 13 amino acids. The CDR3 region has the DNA TGTGCCAGCAGCACGGGGCTTTACAATGAGCAGTTCTTC. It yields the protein CASSTGLYNEQFF.

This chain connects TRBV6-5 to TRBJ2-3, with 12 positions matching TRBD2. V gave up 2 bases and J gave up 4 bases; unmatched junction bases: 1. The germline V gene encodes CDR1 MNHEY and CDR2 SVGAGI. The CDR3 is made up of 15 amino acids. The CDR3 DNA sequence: TGTGCCAGCAGTTACCTAGCGGGGGGGGCAGATACGCAGTATTTT. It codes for CASSYLAGGADTQYF.

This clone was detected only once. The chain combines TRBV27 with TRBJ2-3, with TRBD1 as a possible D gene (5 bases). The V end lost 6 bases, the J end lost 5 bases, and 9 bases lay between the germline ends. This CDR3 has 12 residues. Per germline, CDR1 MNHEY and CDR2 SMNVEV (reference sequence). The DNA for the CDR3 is TGTGCCAGCAGCTATACAGGAGATACGCAGTATTTT. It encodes CASSYTGDTQYF.